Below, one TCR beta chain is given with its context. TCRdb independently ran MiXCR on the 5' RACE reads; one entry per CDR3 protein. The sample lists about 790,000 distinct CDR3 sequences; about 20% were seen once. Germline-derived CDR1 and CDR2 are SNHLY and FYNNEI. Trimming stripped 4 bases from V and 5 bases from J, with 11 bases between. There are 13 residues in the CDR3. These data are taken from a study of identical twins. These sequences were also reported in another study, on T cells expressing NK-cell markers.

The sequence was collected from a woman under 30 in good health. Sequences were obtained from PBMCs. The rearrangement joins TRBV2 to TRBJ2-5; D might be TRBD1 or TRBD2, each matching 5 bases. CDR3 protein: CASSGGVWETQYF. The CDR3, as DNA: TGTGCCAGCAGTGGAGGGGTTTGGGAGACCCAGTACTTC.